This TCR beta chain was observed in a study of cytomegalovirus exposure and HLA in healthy donors. Trimming cost V 6 bases and J 3 bases; bases outside gene matches: 7. The CDR3 length is 15 residues. Germline loops: CDR1 SNHLY, CDR2 FYNNEI. PCR was performed using 60 Vbeta and 13 Jbeta primers. Data came from immunoSEQ multiplex PCR; TCRdb stores just in-frame clones and leaves some out. The sample consists of about 160,000 clones, 75% to 80% of them appearing once. This sequence was found in a woman in her forties or fifties in good health and CMV-seropositive. The chain joins TRBV2 to TRBJ2-5, with 10 bases identical to TRBD1. The sequenced sample was PBMCs. The CDR3 protein is CASSADGTGEETQYF. CDR3 bases: TGTGCCAGCAGCGCGGACGGGACAGGGGAAGAGACCCAGTACTTC.